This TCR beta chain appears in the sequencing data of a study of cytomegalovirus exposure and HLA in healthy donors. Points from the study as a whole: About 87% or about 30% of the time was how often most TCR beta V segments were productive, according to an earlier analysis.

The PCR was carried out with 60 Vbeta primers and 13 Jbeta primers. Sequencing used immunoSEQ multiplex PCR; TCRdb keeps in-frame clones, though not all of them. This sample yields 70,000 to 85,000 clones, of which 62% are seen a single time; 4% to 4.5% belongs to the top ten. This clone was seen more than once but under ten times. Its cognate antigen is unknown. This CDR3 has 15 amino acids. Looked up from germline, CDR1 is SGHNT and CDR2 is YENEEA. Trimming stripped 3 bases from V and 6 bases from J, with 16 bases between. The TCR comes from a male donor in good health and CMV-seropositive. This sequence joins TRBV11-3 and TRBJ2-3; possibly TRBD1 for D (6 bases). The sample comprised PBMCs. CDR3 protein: CASSLSGTRGDTQYF. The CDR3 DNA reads TGTGCCAGCAGCTTGTCAGGGACAAGGGGGGATACGCAGTATTTT.